The next 3 T cell receptor beta chains were all read from a single sample in a study of T cell changes during pregnancy in multiple sclerosis. The data were produced by immunoSEQ multiplex PCR, yet TCRdb's version contains in-frame clones alone and is incomplete. The table shows some 40,000 clones, with nearly 90% occurring only once. The sample here was CD4+ T cells from peripheral blood mononuclear cells, taken in the second trimester of pregnancy. All receptors derive from a female donor with multiple sclerosis, enrolled in a pregnancy study.

This rearrangement joins TRBV5-1 to TRBJ2-1; the D gene is possibly TRBD2 (6 bases). Trimming took off 1 base at V and 6 bases at J, with 20 bases between the two ends. Per germline, CDR1 SGHRS and CDR2 YFSETQ. CDR3 length equals 17 residues. CDR3 region: CASSLIGGPRVANEQFF. CDR3 bases: TGCGCCAGCAGCTTGATCGGGGGACCCAGGGTTGCCAATGAGCAGTTCTTC.

The V and J genes are TRBV2 and TRBJ2-7, with TRBD2 identical over 8 bases. J gave up 7 bases and V 5 bases, and 16 bases lay outside the gene matches. CDR1 and CDR2 (germline): SNHLY, FYNNEI. This CDR3 is built from 16 residues. As DNA, the CDR3 is TGTGCCAGCAGTCAACAGCCGGGACTAGGTGGTGGAGAGCAGTACTTC. It specifies CASSQQPGLGGGEQYF. The complete variable domain, with remaining parts taken from reference TRBV2 and TRBJ2-7, reads EPEVTQTPSHQVTQMGQEVILRCVPISNHLYFYWYRQILGQKVEFLVSFYNNEISEKSEIFDDQFSVERPDGSNFTLKIRSTKLEDSAMYFCASSQQPGLGGGEQYFGPGTRLTVT.

The chain recombines TRBV7-9 with TRBJ1-2, with TRBD1 as a possible D gene (5 bases). Trimming cost V 6 bases and J 4 bases, with 15 bases left between them. Germline V gene lookup returns CDR1 SEHNR and CDR2 FQNEAQ (reference sequence). The CDR3 length is 14 residues. The CDR3 bases are TGTGCCAGCAGTCCCGGTGGCAGGGCCTATGGCTACACCTTC. This translates into CASSPGGRAYGYTF.